Described below is a single T cell receptor (beta chain) sequence and its context. The sample belongs to a study of blood T cell repertoires in COVID-19. Measured with immunoSEQ multiplex PCR; TCRdb has only the in-frame clones, and not every one. Of 130,000 to 150,000 clones listed, approximately 80% are singletons. Trimming cost V 3 bases and J 3 bases; bases outside gene matches: 4. Germline CDR1 KGHSH, CDR2 LQKENI. The CDR3 has 14 residues. The specimen was peripheral blood. This TCR came from a human donor in a cohort sampled during active COVID-19. V and J are TRBV18 and TRBJ2-7, with 8 bases lining up with TRBD1. The CDR3, as DNA: TGTGCCAGCTCACCGACAGGGGTGAACTACGAGCAGTACTTC. It yields the protein CASSPTGVNYEQYF.